The rows below give T cell receptor beta chains drawn from one sample of a study of blood T cell repertoires in COVID-19. This table comes from immunoSEQ multiplex PCR, and its TCRdb copy is limited to in-frame clones, with some not included. The sample has about 97,000 clones; more than 85% are singletons. Sample: peripheral blood. The origin of the receptors is a man in his fifties or sixties with active or convalescent COVID-19. The CDR3 runs from the conserved cysteine through the conserved F or W. The order of the fields is J gene, D gene, V gene, CDR3 protein. D genes are given only for firm matches.

>TRBJ1-2|TRBD1|TRBV5-6
CASSLAGTGSSNYGYTF
>TRBJ1-5|.|TRBV3-1/TRBV3-2
CASSQGGQQHQPQHF
>TRBJ1-1|.|TRBV10-3
CAIWGDRDTEAFF
>TRBJ2-3|.|TRBV19
CASSRPGTSDTQYF
>TRBJ1-6|.|TRBV3-1/TRBV3-2
CASTLGGADYNSPLHF
>TRBJ1-4|TRBD1|TRBV5-4
CASSLTGGNEKLFF
>TRBJ2-6|.|TRBV19
CASSMEQPGANVLTF
>TRBJ2-3|TRBD2|TRBV2
CASSSSGGGGDTQYF
>TRBJ2-3|TRBD2|TRBV3-1/TRBV3-2
CASSAPSGSTDTQYF
>TRBJ1-1|TRBD1|TRBV27
CASGQKGASPPEAFF
>TRBJ2-5|TRBD2|TRBV9
CASSVASGRQETQYF
>TRBJ2-3|.|TRBV2
CASSESSRLDTQYF
>TRBJ1-6|TRBD1|TRBV28
CASSTRGTGFLSPLHF
>TRBJ2-1|.|TRBV13
CASSAAGYTYNEQFF
>TRBJ1-4|.|TRBV18
CASSPLQVNEKLFF
>TRBJ2-1|.|TRBV24-1
CATSDLQRQDNEQFF
>TRBJ1-1|.|TRBV12-3/TRBV12-4
CASNHNQNTEAFF
>TRBJ1-1|.|TRBV6-5
CASSYDPGRATEAFF
>TRBJ1-2|TRBD1|TRBV28
CASSLETGHGYTF
>TRBJ1-6|TRBD1|TRBV2
CASTSRGQIYNSPLHF
>TRBJ1-1|.|TRBV6-1
CASSRGGKNTEAFF
>TRBJ2-5|TRBD1|TRBV6-1
CASSDGTGTQETQYF
>TRBJ2-2|TRBD1|TRBV10-3
CAISESGQGSSSGELFF
>TRBJ2-1|TRBD2|TRBV24-1
CATSDLNGGRDNEQFF
>TRBJ1-2|.|TRBV5-4
CASSLGGANYGYTF
>TRBJ1-4|.|TRBV27
CARSGVTNEKLFF
>TRBJ2-1|.|TRBV4-1
CASSQGRAGPSDEQFF
>TRBJ1-1|.|TRBV3-1/TRBV3-2
CASSQAVQGPSRGGEAFF
>TRBJ2-2|.|TRBV5-1
CASSLADSSNIPGELFF
>TRBJ1-3|.|TRBV28
CASRFSGENTIYF
>TRBJ1-4|.|TRBV24-1
CATSDLNEKLFF
>TRBJ2-2|.|TRBV6-4
CATSGDSNTGELFF
>TRBJ1-5|.|TRBV10-3
CAISESGGSNQPQHF
>TRBJ2-3|TRBD2|TRBV7-2
CASSLGLAGFSTDTQYF
>TRBJ2-5|TRBD1|TRBV24-1
CATSRTGVKTQYF
>TRBJ1-2|.|TRBV6-2/TRBV6-3
CASSPLQANYGYTF
>TRBJ1-6|.|TRBV5-4
CASSPRGGVNSPLHF
>TRBJ2-3|TRBD1|TRBV10-2
CASSQQGASTDTQYF
>TRBJ1-3|TRBD1|TRBV28
CASSSNRGLGNTIYF
>TRBJ2-3|.|TRBV10-2
CASSEPRTRGTTDTQYF
>TRBJ2-3|.|TRBV28
CASSSGGTDTQYF
>TRBJ2-2|.|TRBV18
CASSPSTGNTGELFF
>TRBJ2-3|TRBD1|TRBV5-5
CASSRDSQRADTQYF
>TRBJ1-6|.|TRBV19
CASSIDGHPVNSPLHF
>TRBJ2-6|.|TRBV2
CASSGWANSGANVLTF
>TRBJ1-4|.|TRBV11-2
CASTDRANEKLFF
>TRBJ2-5|.|TRBV2
CASSRLVTPQETQYF
>TRBJ2-1|.|TRBV5-1
CASSLKPSGYSYNEQFF
>TRBJ1-5|.|TRBV19
CASRPQWGGYQPQHF
>TRBJ2-7|.|TRBV4-3
CASSLEIGYEQYF
>TRBJ1-5|TRBD1|TRBV6-6
CASSGGQGYRPQHF
>TRBJ1-4|TRBD1|TRBV29-1
CSVGIGTGNEKLFF
>TRBJ2-2|.|TRBV10-1
CASSYTSPGELFF
>TRBJ2-5|TRBD2|TRBV9
CASSITSGSQETQYF